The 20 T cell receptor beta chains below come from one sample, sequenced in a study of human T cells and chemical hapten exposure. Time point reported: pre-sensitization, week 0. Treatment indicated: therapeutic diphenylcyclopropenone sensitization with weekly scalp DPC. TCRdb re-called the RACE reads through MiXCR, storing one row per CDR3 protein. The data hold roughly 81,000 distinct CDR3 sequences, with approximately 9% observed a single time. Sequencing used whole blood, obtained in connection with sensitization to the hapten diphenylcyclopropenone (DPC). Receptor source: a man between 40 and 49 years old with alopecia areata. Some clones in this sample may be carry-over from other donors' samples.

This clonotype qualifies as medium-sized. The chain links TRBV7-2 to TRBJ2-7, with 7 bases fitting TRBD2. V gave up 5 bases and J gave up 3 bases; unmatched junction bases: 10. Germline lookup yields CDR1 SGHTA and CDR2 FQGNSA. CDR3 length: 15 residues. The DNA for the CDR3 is TGTGCCAGCAGCATAACGGGGGGAGTTGTCTACGAGCAGTACTTC. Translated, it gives CASSITGGVVYEQYF.

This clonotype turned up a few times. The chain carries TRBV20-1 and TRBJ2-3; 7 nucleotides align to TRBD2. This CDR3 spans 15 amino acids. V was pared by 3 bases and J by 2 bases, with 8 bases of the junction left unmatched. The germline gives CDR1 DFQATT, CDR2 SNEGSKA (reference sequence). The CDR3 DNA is TGCAGTGCTAGGGGGACTAACGCCGCCACAGATACGCAGTATTTT. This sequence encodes CSARGTNAATDTQYF.

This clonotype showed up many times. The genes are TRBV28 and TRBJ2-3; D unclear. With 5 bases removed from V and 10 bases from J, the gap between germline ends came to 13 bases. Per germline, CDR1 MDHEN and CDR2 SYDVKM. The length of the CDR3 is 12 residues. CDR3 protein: CASSPYSSSQYF. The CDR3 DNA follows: TGTGCCAGCAGTCCCTACTCGAGTTCGCAGTATTTT. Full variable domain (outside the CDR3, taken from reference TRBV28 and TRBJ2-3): DVKVTQSSRYLVKRTGEKVFLECVQDMDHENMFWYRQDPGLGLRLIYFSYDVKMKEKGDIPEGYSVSREKKERFSLILESASTNQTSMYLCASSPYSSSQYFGPGTRLTVL.

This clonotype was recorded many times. CDR3 region: CASSLDHTDTQYF. The CDR3 nucleotides read TGTGCCAGCAGCCTAGACCACACAGATACGCAGTATTTT. This chain connects TRBV7-9 to TRBJ2-3, with D unresolved. This CDR3 has 13 amino acids. The V end was cut by 5 bases, the J end by 2 bases, with 8 bases between. CDR1 is SEHNR, CDR2 FQNEAQ, per germline (reference sequence).

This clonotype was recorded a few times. The DNA of the CDR3 is TGCGCCAGCAGCTTGGGGGAACAGGGTGAAGCTTTCTTT. This codes for CASSLGEQGEAFF. V is TRBV5-1 and J is TRBJ1-1; TRBD1 is a possible D gene (6 bases). The CDR3 runs to 13 residues. The germline CDR1 and CDR2 sequences are SGHRS and YFSETQ. Trimming stripped 0 bases from V and 7 bases from J, with 10 bases between.

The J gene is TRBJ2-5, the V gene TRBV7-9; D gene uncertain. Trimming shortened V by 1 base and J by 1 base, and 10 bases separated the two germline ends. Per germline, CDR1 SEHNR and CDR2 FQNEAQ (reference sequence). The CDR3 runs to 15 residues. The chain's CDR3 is CASSLEYGTQETQYF. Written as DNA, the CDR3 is TGTGCCAGCAGCTTAGAGTACGGAACCCAAGAGACCCAGTACTTC. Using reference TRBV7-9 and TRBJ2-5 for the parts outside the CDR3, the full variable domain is DTGVSQNPRHKITKRGQNVTFRCDPISEHNRLYWYRQTLGQGPEFLTYFQNEAQLEKSRLLSDRFSAERPKGSFSTLEIQRTEQGDSAMYLCASSLEYGTQETQYFGPGTRLLVL.

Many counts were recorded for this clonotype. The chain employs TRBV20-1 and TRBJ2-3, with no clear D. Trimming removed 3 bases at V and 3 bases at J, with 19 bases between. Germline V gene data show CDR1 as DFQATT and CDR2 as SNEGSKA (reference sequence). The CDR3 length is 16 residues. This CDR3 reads CSASSFSVAVTDTQYF. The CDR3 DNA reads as TGCAGTGCTAGTAGTTTTTCGGTGGCGGTTACAGATACGCAGTATTTT.

In nucleotides, the CDR3 is TGTGCCAGCAGTTGGGGAGCCGGGGGCACTGAAGCTTTCTTT. Its protein is CASSWGAGGTEAFF. The rearrangement links TRBV12-3 or TRBV12-4 to TRBJ1-1, with D maybe TRBD1 (5 bases). The CDR3 sequence is 14 residues long. V lost 4 bases, J lost 4 bases, and 13 bases lay in between.

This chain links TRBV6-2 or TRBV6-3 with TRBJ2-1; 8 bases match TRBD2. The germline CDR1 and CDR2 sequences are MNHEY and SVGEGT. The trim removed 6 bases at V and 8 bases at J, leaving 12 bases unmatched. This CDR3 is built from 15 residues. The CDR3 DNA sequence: TGTGCCAGCAGCTTTCGAAAGCGGACTAGCTATGAGCAGTTCTTC. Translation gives CASSFRKRTSYEQFF.

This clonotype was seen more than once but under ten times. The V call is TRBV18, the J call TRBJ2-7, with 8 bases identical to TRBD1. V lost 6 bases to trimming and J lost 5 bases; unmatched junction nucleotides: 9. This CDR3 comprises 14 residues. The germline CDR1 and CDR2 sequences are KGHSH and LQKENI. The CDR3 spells CASSPGGQADEQYV. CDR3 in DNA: TGTGCCAGCTCCCCTGGGGGACAGGCTGACGAGCAGTACGTC.

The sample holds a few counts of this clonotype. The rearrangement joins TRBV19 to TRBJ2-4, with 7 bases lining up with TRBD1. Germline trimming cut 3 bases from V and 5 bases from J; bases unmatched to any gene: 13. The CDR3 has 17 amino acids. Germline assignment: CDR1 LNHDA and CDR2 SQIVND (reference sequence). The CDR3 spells CASSIPLLDRTENIQYF. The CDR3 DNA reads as TGTGCCAGTAGTATCCCCCTCCTGGACAGGACGGAAAACATTCAGTACTTC.

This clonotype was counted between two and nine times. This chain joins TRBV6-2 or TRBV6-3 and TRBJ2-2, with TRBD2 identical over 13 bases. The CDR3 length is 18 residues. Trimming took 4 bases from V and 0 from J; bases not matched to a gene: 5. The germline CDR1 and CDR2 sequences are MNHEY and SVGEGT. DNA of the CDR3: TGTGCCAGCAGTTTCCCGGGACTAGCGGGGACGAACACCGGGGAGCTGTTTTTT. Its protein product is CASSFPGLAGTNTGELFF.

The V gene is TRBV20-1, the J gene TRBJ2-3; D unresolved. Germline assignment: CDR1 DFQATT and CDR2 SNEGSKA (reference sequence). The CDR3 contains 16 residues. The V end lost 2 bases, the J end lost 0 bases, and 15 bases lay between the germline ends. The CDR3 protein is CSARRVSWLSTDTQYF. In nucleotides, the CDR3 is TGCAGTGCTAGAAGGGTCAGCTGGCTGAGCACAGATACGCAGTATTTT.

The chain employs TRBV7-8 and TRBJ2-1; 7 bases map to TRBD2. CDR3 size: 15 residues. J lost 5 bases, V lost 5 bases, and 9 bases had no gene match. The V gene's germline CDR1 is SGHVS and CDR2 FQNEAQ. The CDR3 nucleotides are TGTGCCAGCAGCCCCCGTAGCGGGCGTCACAATGAGCAGTTCTTC. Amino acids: CASSPRSGRHNEQFF. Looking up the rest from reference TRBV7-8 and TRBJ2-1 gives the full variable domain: GAGVSQSPRYKVAKRGQDVALRCDPISGHVSLFWYQQALGQGPEFLTYFQNEAQLDKSGLPSDRFFAERPEGSVSTLKIQRTQQEDSAVYLCASSPRSGRHNEQFFGPGTRLTVL.

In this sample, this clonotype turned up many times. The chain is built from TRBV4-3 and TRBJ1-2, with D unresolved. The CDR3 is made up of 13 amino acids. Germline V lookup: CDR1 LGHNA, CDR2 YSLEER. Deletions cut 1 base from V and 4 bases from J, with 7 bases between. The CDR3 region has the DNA TGCGCCAGCAGCCAAGTCCAATCCTATGGCTACACCTTC. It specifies CASSQVQSYGYTF.

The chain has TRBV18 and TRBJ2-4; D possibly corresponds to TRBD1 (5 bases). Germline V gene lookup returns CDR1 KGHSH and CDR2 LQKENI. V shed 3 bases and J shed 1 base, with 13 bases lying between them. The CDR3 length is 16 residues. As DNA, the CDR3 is TGTGCCAGCTCACCGGACATAGGGGCGGCCAAAAACATTCAGTACTTC. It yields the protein CASSPDIGAAKNIQYF.

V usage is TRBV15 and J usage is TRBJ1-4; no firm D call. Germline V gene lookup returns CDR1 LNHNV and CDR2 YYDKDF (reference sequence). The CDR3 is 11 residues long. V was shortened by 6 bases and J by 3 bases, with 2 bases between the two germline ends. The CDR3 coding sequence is TGTGCCACCAGGTCTAATGAAAAACTGTTTTTT. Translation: CATRSNEKLFF.

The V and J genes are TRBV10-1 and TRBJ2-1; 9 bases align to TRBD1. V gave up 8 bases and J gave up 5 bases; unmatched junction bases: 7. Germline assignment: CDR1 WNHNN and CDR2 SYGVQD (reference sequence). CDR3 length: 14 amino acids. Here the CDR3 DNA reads TGCGCCAGCGGACAGGGGAGTAAGGACAATGAGCAGTTCTTC. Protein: CASGQGSKDNEQFF.

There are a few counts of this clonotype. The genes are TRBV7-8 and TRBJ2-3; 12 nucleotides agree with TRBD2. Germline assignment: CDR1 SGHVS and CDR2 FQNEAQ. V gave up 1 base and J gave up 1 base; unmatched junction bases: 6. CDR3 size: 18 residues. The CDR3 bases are TGTGCCAGCAGCTTAGAAGAGAGACTAGCGGGAGGCACAGATACGCAGTATTTT. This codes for CASSLEERLAGGTDTQYF.

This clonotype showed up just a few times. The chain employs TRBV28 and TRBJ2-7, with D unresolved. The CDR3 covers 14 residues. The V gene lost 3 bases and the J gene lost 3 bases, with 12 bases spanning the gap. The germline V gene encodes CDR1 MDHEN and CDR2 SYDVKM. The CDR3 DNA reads TGTGCCAGCAGTTTCCCTCCCCTAGTCTACGAGCAGTACTTC. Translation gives CASSFPPLVYEQYF.